This TCR beta chain was profiled in a study of radiation and T cells in renal cell carcinoma (dated by TCRdb to 2018 to 2021). About the investigation overall: A total of roughly 53 samples underwent TCR beta sequencing, made up of about 25 tumors and about 27 peripheral blood samples. In the approximately 58 samples combined, fewer than 5 million unique CDR3 nucleotide sequences were found, encoding about 3 million unique CDR3 amino acid sequences. The last blood draw occurred 4 weeks after radiation, at the same time as nephrectomy. Summary of the overall study and its limitations: In blood, the top tumor clonotypes increased between baseline and 2 weeks post-radiation and then shrank by 4 weeks, which suggests that tumor-resident clones expanded only transiently. Because pretreatment tumor biopsies were not available, the study could not determine whether clonotypes were already present within the tumor at baseline. Effects of radiation dose or scheduling on the TCR repertoire could not be addressed with the single-armed trial design. Dynamics of the blood repertoire were not tracked past 4 weeks after treatment.

This specimen's time point label, per the study, means: blood 4 weeks post-SBRT, at nephrectomy. The treatment or condition label corresponds to: 15 Gy SBRT to primary tumor, nephrectomy 4 weeks later. The samples were obtained from a clinical trial, where primary renal cell carcinomas were treated with 15 Gy stereotactic body radiation therapy and then removed by nephrectomy 4 weeks afterward. To track tumor-enriched clonotypes, serial peripheral blood was sampled from radiation-treated patients at baseline and at 2 weeks and 4 weeks after SBRT. Every patient had renal cell carcinoma of clear cell pathology. Genomic DNA for TCR sequencing was prepared using the QIAamp DNA Blood Mini Kit (Qiagen). Only samples passing all quality control checks were included in the analyses. The CDR1 and CDR2 encoded by the germline V gene are SGHTA and FQGNSA. The CDR3 sequence holds 14 residues, the cysteine and phenylalanine included. Only the CDR3 portion is preserved as DNA: 42 bases, with reading frame beginning at the first base. Ends trimmed: V by 5 bases, J by 4 bases; bases unmatched to a gene: 3.

The immunoSEQ kit was used, according to the manufacturer's recommendations, to generate TCR beta libraries from genomic DNA. To prepare the libraries, a first multiplex PCR with proprietary primers was run, followed by a second PCR that added unique barcodes, and a bead cleanup was done after each round. Each sample batch included a kit-provided positive control reaction and a negative control reaction. The final libraries were assessed on an Agilent 4200 TapeStation D1000 ScreenTape, pooled by volume, and quantified by qPCR. An Illumina NextSeq500 fitted with a MidOutput 150-cycle cartridge performed the sequencing, running 156 Read1 cycles and 15 Index1 cycles with the kit's custom primers. The pooled library was loaded at around 1.1 pM with a roughly 20% PhiX control spike-in. In the paper's pipeline: Vendor-processed data were analyzed in R, and a clonotype was defined as all T cells sharing the same CDR3 nucleotide sequence. For clone abundance analyses, frequencies were normalized to the 10,000 most abundant clones in each sample. Public T cell clones, averaging fewer than five per sample, were removed before analysis. Tumor-enriched and baseline blood-enriched clonotypes were defined by at least a 32-fold difference in abundance between compartments. Clonotypes expanded or contracted between blood time points were identified with a beta-binomial differential abundance model. Similarity between tumor and blood repertoires was quantified using the Baroni-Urbani and Buser coefficient, and groups were compared with two-tailed Wilcoxon tests in R. TCRdb retrieved this table from immuneACCESS and kept in-frame rearrangements only. Not all clones are present; in checked studies, unresolved V genes account for under half, and no reason is known for the remainder. The V and J calls and the clone size are those of that table, but D and trimming were determined from the DNA. A total of around 140,000 clones appear in this sample, 70% to 90% of them only once. About a sixth of the sample comes from the top ten.

With respect to this clone: Its recognized antigen is unknown. No quality values exist for individual bases; no much larger clone is one base distant.

This receptor was obtained from a woman between 50 and 59 years old with renal cell carcinoma. The V and J segments used are TRBV7-2 and TRBJ2-7; TRBD2 agrees with 12 junctional bases. The input for sequencing was blood, taken from a patient whose treatment included radiotherapy and nephrectomy. The CDR3 protein sequence reads: CASSPSGGDYEQYF. The sequenced DNA is TGTGCCAGCAGCCCTAGCGGGGGGGATTACGAGCAGTACTTC.